What follows are 2 T cell receptor beta chains derived from one specimen sequenced in a study of monozygotic twins with inflammatory bowel disease. Each CDR3 protein gets one entry in TCRdb, which reprocessed the 5' RACE reads and gives no DNA. This sample's table has 140,000 to 150,000 distinct CDR3 sequences. Source material: blood. Every receptor here comes from a human donor with ulcerative colitis or Crohn's disease, or a healthy co-twin of an affected twin (not recorded which).

The J gene is TRBJ1-1, the V gene TRBV12-3 or TRBV12-4; the TRBD1 assignment by TCRdb is unverifiable without DNA. The CDR3 spans 13 residues. The CDR3: CASSPTEGTEAFF.

The chain carries TRBV12-3 or TRBV12-4 and TRBJ2-7; as DNA is missing, the TRBD1 call by TCRdb cannot be tested. CDR3 size: 13 residues. The CDR3 spells CASSFDRDHEQYF.